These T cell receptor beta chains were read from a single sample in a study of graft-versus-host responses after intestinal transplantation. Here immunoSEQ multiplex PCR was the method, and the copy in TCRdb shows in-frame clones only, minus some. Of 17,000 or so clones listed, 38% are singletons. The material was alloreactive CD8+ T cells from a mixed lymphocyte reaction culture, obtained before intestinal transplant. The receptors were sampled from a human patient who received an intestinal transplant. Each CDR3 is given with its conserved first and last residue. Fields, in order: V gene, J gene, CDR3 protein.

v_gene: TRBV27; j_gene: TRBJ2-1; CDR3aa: CASSLGTGHYNEQFF
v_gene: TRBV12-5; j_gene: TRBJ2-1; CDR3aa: CASGYSADHYNEQFF
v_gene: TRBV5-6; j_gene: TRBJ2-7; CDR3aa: CASSFGQGSYEQYF
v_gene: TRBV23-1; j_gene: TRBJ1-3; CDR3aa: CASSQFLPTRSGNTIYF
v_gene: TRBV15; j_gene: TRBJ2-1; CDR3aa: CATRTSGGYNEQFF
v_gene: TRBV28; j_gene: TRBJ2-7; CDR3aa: CASSFQGASYEQYF
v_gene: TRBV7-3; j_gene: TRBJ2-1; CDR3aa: CASSLDGDNEQFF
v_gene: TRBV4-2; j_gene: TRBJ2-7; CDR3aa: CASSLGQTYEQYF
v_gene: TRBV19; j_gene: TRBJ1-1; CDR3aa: CASSMGGEAFF
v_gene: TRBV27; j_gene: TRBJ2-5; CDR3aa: CASRGGGSRVLRLEETQYF
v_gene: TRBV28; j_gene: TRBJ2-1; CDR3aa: CASSLLRTSGNYEQFF
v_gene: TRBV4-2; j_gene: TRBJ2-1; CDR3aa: CASSQEGLAGGNEQFF
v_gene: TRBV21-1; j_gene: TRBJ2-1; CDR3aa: CASRRDFQSSYNEQFF
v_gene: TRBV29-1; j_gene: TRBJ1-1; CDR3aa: CSAEGPGGDTEAFF
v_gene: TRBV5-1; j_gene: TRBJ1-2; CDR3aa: CASSPAGYGYTF
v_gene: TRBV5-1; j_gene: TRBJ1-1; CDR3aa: CASSLMEGGDTEAFF
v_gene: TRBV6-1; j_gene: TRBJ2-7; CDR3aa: CATRTGNYEQYF
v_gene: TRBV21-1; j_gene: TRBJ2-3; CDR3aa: CASTTVRETGGRTQYF
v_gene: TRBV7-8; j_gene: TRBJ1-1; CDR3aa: CASSYTGEAEAFF
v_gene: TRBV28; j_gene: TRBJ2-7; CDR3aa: CASSSPLAGGFLYEQYF
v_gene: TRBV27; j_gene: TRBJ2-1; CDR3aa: CASSFPGREGYNEQFF
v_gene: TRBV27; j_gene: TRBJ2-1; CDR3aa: CASSLSNTGAYNEQFF
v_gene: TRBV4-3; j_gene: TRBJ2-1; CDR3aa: CASSQEGYNEQFF
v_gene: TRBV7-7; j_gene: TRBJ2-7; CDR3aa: CASSLDSGYEQYF
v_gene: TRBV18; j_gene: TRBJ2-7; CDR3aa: CASSHYPPLEQYF
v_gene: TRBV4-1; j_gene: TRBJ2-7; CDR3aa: CASSQSPTGADYEQYF
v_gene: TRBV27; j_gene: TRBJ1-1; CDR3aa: CASSLTAELNTEAFF
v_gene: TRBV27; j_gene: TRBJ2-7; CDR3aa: CASSLLGGGWGRVYEQYF
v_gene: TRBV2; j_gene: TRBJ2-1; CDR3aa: CASSGDNYNEQFF
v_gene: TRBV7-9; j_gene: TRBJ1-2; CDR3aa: CASSFTGTGTYGYTF
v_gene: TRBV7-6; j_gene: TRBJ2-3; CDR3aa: CASSQDGQGTSTDTQYF
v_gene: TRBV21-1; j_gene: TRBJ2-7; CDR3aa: CASSNFGKGGLAGVIYEQYF
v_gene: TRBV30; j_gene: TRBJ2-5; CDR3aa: CAWVSRESFWAEAQYF
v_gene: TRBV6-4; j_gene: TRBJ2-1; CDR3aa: CASSRQGEDEQFF
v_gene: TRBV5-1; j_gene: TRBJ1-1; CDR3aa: CASSLIKGAEAFF
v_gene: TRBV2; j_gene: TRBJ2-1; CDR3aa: CASSPLTGEQFF
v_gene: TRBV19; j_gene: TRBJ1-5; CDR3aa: CASSIDIRPGRNQPQHF
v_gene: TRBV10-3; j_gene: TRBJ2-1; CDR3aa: CAISRLQTSYNEQFF